This T cell receptor beta chain was sequenced during a study of cytomegalovirus exposure and HLA in healthy donors. Study-wide results and caveats: An analysis was carried out at a later point. It showed that HLA-associated TCR beta chains were more clonally expanded than equally common non-associated chains.

PCR was performed using 60 Vbeta and 13 Jbeta primers. TCRdb's copy holds only in-frame clones and misses some; the assay was immunoSEQ multiplex PCR. The table shows around 190,000 clones, with roughly 80% occurring only once. As concerns this clone: Its specificity is unknown.

J lost 0 bases, V lost 3 bases, and 5 bases had no gene match. This CDR3 is built from 15 residues. Germline V gene lookup returns CDR1 SNHLY and CDR2 FYNNEI. The receptor was isolated from a woman between 45 and 60 years old in good health and CMV-seronegative. The chain employs TRBV2 and TRBJ2-7; 7 positions match TRBD1. The sample taken for sequencing was PBMCs. For the CDR3, the DNA is TGTGCCAGCAGTGATAGGACAGGTGCCTCCTACGAGCAGTACTTC. It encodes CASSDRTGASYEQYF.